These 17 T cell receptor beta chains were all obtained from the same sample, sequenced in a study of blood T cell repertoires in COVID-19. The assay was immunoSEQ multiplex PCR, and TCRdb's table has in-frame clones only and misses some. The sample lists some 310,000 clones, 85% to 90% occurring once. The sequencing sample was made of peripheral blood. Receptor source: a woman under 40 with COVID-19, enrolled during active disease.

This chain's CDR3 is CASGRGWQGANYGYTF. CDR3 sequence (DNA): TGTGCCAGCGGCCGGGGGTGGCAGGGGGCTAACTATGGCTACACCTTC. This chain uses TRBV28 with TRBJ1-2; TRBD1 matches at 7 bases. Looked up from germline, CDR1 is MDHEN and CDR2 is SYDVKM. The CDR3 is 16 amino acids. V was pared by 8 bases and J by 0 bases, with 12 bases of the junction left unmatched.

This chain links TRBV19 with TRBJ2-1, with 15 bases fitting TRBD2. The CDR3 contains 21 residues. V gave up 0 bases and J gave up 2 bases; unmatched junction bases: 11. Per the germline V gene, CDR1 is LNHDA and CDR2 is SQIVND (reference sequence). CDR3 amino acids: CASSIEGHGLAGGPAYNEQFF. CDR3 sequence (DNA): TGTGCCAGTAGTATAGAGGGACATGGACTAGCGGGAGGGCCGGCCTACAATGAGCAGTTCTTC. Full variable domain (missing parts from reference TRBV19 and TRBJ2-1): DGGITQSPKYLFRKEGQNVTLSCEQNLNHDAMYWYRQDPGQGLRLIYYSQIVNDFQKGDIAEGYSVSREKKESFPLTVTSAQKNPTAFYLCASSIEGHGLAGGPAYNEQFFGPGTRLTVL.

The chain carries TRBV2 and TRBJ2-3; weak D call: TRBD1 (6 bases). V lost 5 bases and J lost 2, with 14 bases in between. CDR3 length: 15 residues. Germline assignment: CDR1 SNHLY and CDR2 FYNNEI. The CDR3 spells CASSTGQRITDTQYF. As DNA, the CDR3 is TGTGCCAGCAGTACCGGACAGAGGATCACAGATACGCAGTATTTT.

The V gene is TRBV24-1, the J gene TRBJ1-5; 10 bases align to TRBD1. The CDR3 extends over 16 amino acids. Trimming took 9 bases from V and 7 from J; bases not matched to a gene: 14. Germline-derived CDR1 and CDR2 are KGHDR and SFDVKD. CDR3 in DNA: TGTGCCACCTCCCCATCCGGGACAGGGGATTGGCAGCCCCAGCATTTT. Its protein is CATSPSGTGDWQPQHF.

CDR3 coding DNA: TGTGCCAGCAGCTTAGAAGGGGGTAGCAATCAGCCCCAGCATTTT. Translating gives CASSLEGGSNQPQHF. The chain uses TRBV11-2 and TRBJ1-5; D might be TRBD1 (6 bases). Germline values: CDR1 SGHAT, CDR2 FQNNGV. V lost 0 bases and J lost 0, with 6 bases in between. The CDR3 runs to 15 residues.

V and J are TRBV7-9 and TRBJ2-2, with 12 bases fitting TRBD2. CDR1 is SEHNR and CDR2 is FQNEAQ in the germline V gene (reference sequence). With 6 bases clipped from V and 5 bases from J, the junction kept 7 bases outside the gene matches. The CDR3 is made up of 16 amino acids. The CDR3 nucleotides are TGTGCCAGCAGTTCACTAGCGGGAGGTGGGACCGGGGAGCTGTTTTTT. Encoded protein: CASSSLAGGGTGELFF.

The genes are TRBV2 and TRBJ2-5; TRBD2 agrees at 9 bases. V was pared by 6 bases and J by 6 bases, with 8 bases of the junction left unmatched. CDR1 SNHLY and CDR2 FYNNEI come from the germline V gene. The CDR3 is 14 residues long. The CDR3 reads CASRAGGVVQTQYF. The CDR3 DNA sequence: TGTGCCAGCAGAGCGGGAGGAGTGGTGCAGACCCAGTACTTC.

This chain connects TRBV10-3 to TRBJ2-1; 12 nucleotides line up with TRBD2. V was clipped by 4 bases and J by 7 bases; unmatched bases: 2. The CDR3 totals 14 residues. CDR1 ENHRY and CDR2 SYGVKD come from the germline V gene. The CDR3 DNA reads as TGTGCCATCAGTGGTCTAGCGGGAGGGAATGAGCAGTTCTTC. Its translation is CAISGLAGGNEQFF.

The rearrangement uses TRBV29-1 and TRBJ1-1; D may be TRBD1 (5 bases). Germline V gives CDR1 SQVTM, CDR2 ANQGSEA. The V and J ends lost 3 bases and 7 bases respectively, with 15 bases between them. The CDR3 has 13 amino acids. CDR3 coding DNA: TGCAGCGTTGACGTGATAAACGGGGGTGAAGCTTTCTTT. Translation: CSVDVINGGEAFF.

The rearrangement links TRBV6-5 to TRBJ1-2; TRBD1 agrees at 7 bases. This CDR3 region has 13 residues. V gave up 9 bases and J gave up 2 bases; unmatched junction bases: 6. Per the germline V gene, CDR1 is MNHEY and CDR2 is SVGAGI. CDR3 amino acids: CASRGQKNYGYTF. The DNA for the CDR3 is TGTGCCAGTAGGGGACAGAAGAACTATGGCTACACCTTC.

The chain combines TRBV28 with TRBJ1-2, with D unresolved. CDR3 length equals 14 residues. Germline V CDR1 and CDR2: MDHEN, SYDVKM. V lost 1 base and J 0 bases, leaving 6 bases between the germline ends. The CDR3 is CASSLLQANYGYTF. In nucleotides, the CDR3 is TGTGCCAGCAGTTTATTACAAGCTAACTATGGCTACACCTTC.

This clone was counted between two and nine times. CDR3 DNA: TGTGCCAGCAGATCCGGGACAGGGGGCGCGGACACTGAAGCTTTCTTT. Translation: CASRSGTGGADTEAFF. The genes are TRBV5-8 and TRBJ1-1, with 12 nucleotides matching TRBD1. CDR1 is SGHTS, CDR2 YDEGEE, per germline. V lost 5 bases, J lost 3 bases, and 8 bases stayed unmatched. CDR3 size: 16 residues.

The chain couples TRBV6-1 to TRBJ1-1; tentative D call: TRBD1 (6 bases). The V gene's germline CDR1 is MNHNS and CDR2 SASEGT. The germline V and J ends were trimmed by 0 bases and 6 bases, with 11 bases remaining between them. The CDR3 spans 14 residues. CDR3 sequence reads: CASSEAHGQSEAFF. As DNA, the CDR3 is TGTGCCAGCAGTGAAGCGCACGGACAGTCTGAAGCTTTCTTT.

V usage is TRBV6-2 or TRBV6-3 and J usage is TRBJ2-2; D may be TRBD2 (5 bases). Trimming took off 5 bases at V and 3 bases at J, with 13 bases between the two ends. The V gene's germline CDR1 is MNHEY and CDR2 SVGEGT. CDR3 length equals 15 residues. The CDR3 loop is CASSPPLAYTGELFF. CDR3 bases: TGTGCCAGCAGTCCCCCCCTAGCCTACACCGGGGAGCTGTTTTTT.

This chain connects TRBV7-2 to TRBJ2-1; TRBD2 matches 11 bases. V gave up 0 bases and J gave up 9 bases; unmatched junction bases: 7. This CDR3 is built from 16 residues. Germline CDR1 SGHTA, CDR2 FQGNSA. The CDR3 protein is CASSLAHSGRAGEQFF. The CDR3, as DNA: TGTGCCAGCAGCTTAGCGCATAGCGGGAGGGCCGGTGAGCAGTTCTTC.

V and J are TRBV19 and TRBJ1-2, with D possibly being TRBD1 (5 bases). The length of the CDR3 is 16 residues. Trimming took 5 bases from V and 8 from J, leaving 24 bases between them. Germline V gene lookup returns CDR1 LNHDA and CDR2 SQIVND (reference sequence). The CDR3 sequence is CASSASRDGLTRGYTF. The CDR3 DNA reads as TGTGCCAGTAGTGCTTCTCGGGACGGACTAACTAGGGGCTACACCTTC. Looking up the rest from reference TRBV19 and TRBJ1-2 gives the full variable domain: DGGITQSPKYLFRKEGQNVTLSCEQNLNHDAMYWYRQDPGQGLRLIYYSQIVNDFQKGDIAEGYSVSREKKESFPLTVTSAQKNPTAFYLCASSASRDGLTRGYTFGSGTRLTVV.

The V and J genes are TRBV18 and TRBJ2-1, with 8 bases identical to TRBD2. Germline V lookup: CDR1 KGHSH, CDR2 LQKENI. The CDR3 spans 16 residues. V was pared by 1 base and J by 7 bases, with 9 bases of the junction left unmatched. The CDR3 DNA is TGTGCCAGCTCACCACTGACGGGGGGGATTTTTAATGAGCAGTTCTTC. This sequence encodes CASSPLTGGIFNEQFF.